These T cell receptor beta chains were read from a single sample in a study of CD4 T cells in relation to SARS-CoV-2 and coronaviruses. Sequencing used immunoSEQ multiplex PCR; TCRdb keeps in-frame clones, though not all of them. The sample shows approximately 70,000 clones, over 90% of them seen only once. Sequencing was carried out using naive CD4+ T cells from PBMCs. These receptors were taken from a human donor in good health. The CDR3 runs from the conserved cysteine through the conserved F or W. The order of the fields is J gene, V gene, D gene, clone size, CDR3 protein, CDR3 DNA. The D gene is left open where the match is weak. Expanded clones are given a class, and other clones once, few, many or no size at all.

>TRBJ2-7|TRBV5-4|TRBD1|.
CASSFRDRVEYEQYF
TGTGCCAGCAGCTTCCGGGACAGGGTGGAGTACGAGCAGTACTTC
>TRBJ2-7|TRBV7-2|.|.
CASSLAGTSFRYEQYF
TGTGCCAGCAGCTTAGCGGGCACCTCCTTTCGCTACGAGCAGTACTTC
>TRBJ1-1|TRBV7-8|.|.
CASSLGHPTGAFF
TGTGCCAGCAGCTTAGGACACCCAACCGGAGCTTTCTTT
>TRBJ2-1|TRBV7-3|.|.
CASSYKRASFGNEQFF
TGTGCCAGCAGCTATAAAAGGGCTAGCTTTGGTAATGAGCAGTTCTTC
>TRBJ2-7|TRBV27|.|.
CASSRSGTSYEQYF
TGTGCCAGCAGTCGTTCTGGGACTTCCTACGAGCAGTACTTC
>TRBJ2-5|TRBV7-8|.|.
CASRQNTGQETQYF
TGTGCCAGCAGACAGAACACGGGCCAAGAGACCCAGTACTTC
>TRBJ2-1|TRBV7-9|.|.
CASSLDRMGYNEQFF
TGTGCCAGCAGCTTAGACAGAATGGGGTACAATGAGCAGTTCTTC
>TRBJ2-3|TRBV24-1|TRBD2|.
CAAGAGGADTQYF
TGTGCCGCAGGTGCGGGGGGAGCAGATACGCAGTATTTT
>TRBJ2-3|TRBV7-2|.|.
CASRIGLSTDTQYF
TGTGCCAGCAGGATAGGCCTTAGCACAGATACGCAGTATTTT
>TRBJ1-4|TRBV28|.|once
CASSSRASANEKLFF
TGTGCCAGCAGTTCCAGGGCTTCAGCTAATGAAAAACTGTTTTTT
>TRBJ1-1|TRBV6-5|TRBD1|.
CASRRTGSDTEAFF
TGTGCCAGCAGGCGGACAGGGTCGGACACTGAAGCTTTCTTT
>TRBJ2-1|TRBV5-1|TRBD2|.
CASSFGLAGGNEQFF
TGCGCCAGCAGCTTTGGTCTAGCGGGAGGCAATGAGCAGTTCTTC
>TRBJ2-3|TRBV18|.|.
CASSPRRLAGSTDTQYF
TGTGCCAGCTCACCACGTCGCCTCGCGGGGAGCACAGATACGCAGTATTTT
>TRBJ2-7|TRBV5-1|TRBD1|.
CASSSNPGQSYEQYF
TGCGCCAGCAGCTCGAACCCGGGACAGTCCTACGAGCAGTACTTC
>TRBJ1-6|TRBV6-5|.|.
CASRLQYINSPLHF
TGTGCCAGCAGACTACAGTATATTAATTCACCCCTCCACTTT
>TRBJ1-2|TRBV6-4|.|.
CASSATGFDGYTF
TGTGCCAGCAGCGCCACAGGGTTTGATGGCTACACCTTC
>TRBJ2-3|TRBV18|TRBD2|.
CASSPGREGQYF
TGTGCCAGCTCACCAGGGCGGGAGGGCCAGTATTTT
>TRBJ2-6|TRBV29-1|TRBD2|.
CSAFGGTGGANVLTF
TGCAGCGCATTCGGGGGGACTGGTGGGGCCAACGTCCTGACTTTC
>TRBJ1-4|TRBV6-5|.|.
CASSYSGEVEEKLFF
TGTGCCAGCAGTTACTCGGGAGAGGTCGAGGAAAAACTGTTTTTT
>TRBJ1-2|TRBV2|.|.
CASKERGANGYTF
TGTGCCAGCAAGGAGAGGGGGGCAAATGGCTACACCTTC
>TRBJ2-7|TRBV5-1|TRBD1|.
CASSSLPGQGGEQYF
TGCGCCAGCTCCTCGCTACCGGGACAGGGAGGGGAGCAGTACTTC
>TRBJ2-6|TRBV9|.|.
CASSNRDIHSGANVLTF
TGTGCCAGCAGCAACCGGGACATTCACTCTGGGGCCAACGTCCTGACTTTC
>TRBJ2-7|TRBV20-1|TRBD1|.
CSASSPPGTGIHEQYF
TGCAGTGCTAGTAGCCCTCCCGGGACAGGGATACACGAGCAGTACTTC
>TRBJ2-2|TRBV11-3|.|.
CASSLPRAAPGELFF
TGTGCCAGCAGCTTGCCAAGAGCGGCCCCCGGGGAGCTGTTTTTT
>TRBJ2-7|TRBV6-5|.|.
CASSYSYKAYEQYF
TGTGCCAGCAGTTACTCGTATAAGGCCTACGAGCAGTACTTC
>TRBJ1-1|TRBV28|.|.
CASSTTTGITEAFF
TGTGCCAGCAGTACCACCACAGGGATTACTGAAGCTTTCTTT
>TRBJ2-7|TRBV15|TRBD1|.
CATSRDYDRVDQYF
TGTGCCACCAGCAGAGATTACGACAGGGTGGATCAGTACTTC
>TRBJ2-2|TRBV19|.|few
CASSNPQNTGELFF
TGTGCCAGTAGTAACCCACAAAACACCGGGGAGCTGTTTTTT
>TRBJ1-1|TRBV19|.|.
CASSIRGNTEAFF
TGTGCCAGTAGTATTCGGGGAAACACTGAAGCTTTCTTT
>TRBJ1-2|TRBV9|.|.
CASSPPGAPNYGYTF
TGTGCCAGCAGCCCCCCCGGTGCCCCTAACTATGGCTACACCTTC
>TRBJ2-3|TRBV29-1|.|once
CSVEGWTSTDTQYF
TGCAGCGTTGAAGGGTGGACAAGCACAGATACGCAGTATTTT
>TRBJ1-1|TRBV6-2/TRBV6-3|.|.
CASSRRAEAFF
TGTGCCAGCAGCCGGAGGGCCGAAGCTTTCTTT
>TRBJ2-7|TRBV24-1|.|.
CATSDLNGYEQYF
TGTGCCACCAGTGATTTGAATGGCTACGAGCAGTACTTC
>TRBJ1-1|TRBV28|TRBD1|.
CASRIPGQGEAFF
TGTGCCAGCAGGATACCGGGACAGGGTGAAGCTTTCTTT
>TRBJ2-7|TRBV5-1|TRBD2|.
CASYPDRGSYEQYF
TGCGCCAGCTATCCCGACCGCGGGAGCTACGAGCAGTACTTC
>TRBJ1-2|TRBV19|.|.
CASSTPSRGGFYGYTF
TGTGCCAGTAGTACCCCTTCCAGGGGAGGATTCTATGGCTACACCTTC
>TRBJ2-5|TRBV2|TRBD2|.
CASRFSGGYQETQYF
TGTGCCAGCAGGTTTAGCGGGGGTTACCAAGAGACCCAGTACTTC
>TRBJ2-7|TRBV11-3|.|once
CASSLDAYHLSENYEQYF
TGTGCCAGCAGCTTAGATGCATACCACCTTTCAGAGAACTACGAGCAGTACTTC
>TRBJ2-2|TRBV5-8|.|.
CASSADSPPNTGELFF
TGTGCCAGCAGCGCGGACAGCCCTCCGAACACCGGGGAGCTGTTTTTT
>TRBJ1-2|TRBV11-2|.|.
CASSYSRPAGRYGYTF
TGTGCCAGCAGCTACAGCAGACCGGCGGGGCGCTATGGCTACACCTTC
>TRBJ1-6|TRBV30|.|few
CAFKGQGNSPLHF
TGTGCCTTTAAGGGGCAGGGAAATTCACCCCTCCACTTT
>TRBJ1-3|TRBV5-1|.|.
CASSLVPSYSGNTIYF
TGCGCCAGCAGCTTGGTACCGTCGTACTCTGGAAACACCATATATTTT
>TRBJ1-3|TRBV5-1|TRBD1|.
CASSKQGAYGNTIYF
TGCGCCAGCAGTAAACAGGGGGCTTACGGAAACACCATATATTTT
>TRBJ2-5|TRBV10-2|TRBD1|.
CATSGQGRETQYF
TGCGCCACCTCGGGACAGGGAAGGGAGACCCAGTACTTC
>TRBJ2-7|TRBV11-2|TRBD1|once
CASSSGGVGYF
TGTGCCAGCAGCTCAGGGGGCGTAGGGTACTTC
>TRBJ2-1|TRBV2|TRBD2|few
CASSGLAAGNEQFF
TGTGCCAGCAGTGGACTAGCGGCGGGGAATGAGCAGTTCTTC
>TRBJ1-2|TRBV7-3|.|.
CASSPTSGTYGYTF
TGTGCCAGCAGTCCAACTTCAGGGACCTATGGCTACACCTTC
>TRBJ2-2|TRBV30|.|once
CAWSRQAAGELFF
TGTGCCTGGAGTCGACAGGCGGCCGGGGAGCTGTTTTTT
>TRBJ2-7|TRBV7-2|TRBD1|once
CASSPRTGGDRYEQYF
TGTGCCAGCAGCCCCCGGACAGGGGGAGATCGCTACGAGCAGTACTTC
>TRBJ2-5|TRBV7-2|TRBD1|.
CASEYRGSETQYF
TGTGCCAGCGAATACAGGGGTTCAGAGACCCAGTACTTC
>TRBJ1-6|TRBV27|.|.
CASSPPGRLNSPLHF
TGTGCCAGCAGTCCTCCAGGGCGGTTGAATTCACCCCTCCACTTT
>TRBJ2-7|TRBV6-2/TRBV6-3|.|.
CASSYQGPYEQYF
TGTGCCAGCAGTTACCAGGGGCCCTACGAGCAGTACTTC